Given below is one T cell receptor beta chain in context. No antigen is known for it. Trimming removed 5 bases from V and 2 bases from J, with 17 bases in between. Germline V gene lookup returns CDR1 SGHTA and CDR2 FQGNSA. The CDR3 consists of 16 residues. This sample is drawn from a study of CD8+ T cells in alopecia areata. The wider study: The duration of tofacitinib was 6 to 18 months, with 6 months off drug afterward.

Extracted from the samples, RNA was reverse transcribed into cDNA to serve as the sequencing template. Profiling relied on immunoSEQ multiplex PCR, and the TCRdb table lists in-frame clones only, not all of them. Seen here are 120,000 to 150,000 clones, around 87% observed once, and the top ten hold roughly 15%. Study observations and caveats: Normal scalp showed lower clonality than lesional scalp, especially alopecia totalis/universalis.

Patients with alopecia areata provided lesional scalp punch biopsies as well as peripheral blood. The gene calls are TRBV7-2 and TRBJ2-3, with D possibly matching TRBD2 (5 bases). This material consisted of CD8+ T cells sorted from blood, taken at week 0. The TCR was taken from a human donor with alopecia areata. CDR3 in amino acids: CASSRAGDVYTDTQYF. In DNA form, the CDR3 reads TGTGCCAGCAGCCGTGCGGGCGACGTTTACACAGATACGCAGTATTTT.